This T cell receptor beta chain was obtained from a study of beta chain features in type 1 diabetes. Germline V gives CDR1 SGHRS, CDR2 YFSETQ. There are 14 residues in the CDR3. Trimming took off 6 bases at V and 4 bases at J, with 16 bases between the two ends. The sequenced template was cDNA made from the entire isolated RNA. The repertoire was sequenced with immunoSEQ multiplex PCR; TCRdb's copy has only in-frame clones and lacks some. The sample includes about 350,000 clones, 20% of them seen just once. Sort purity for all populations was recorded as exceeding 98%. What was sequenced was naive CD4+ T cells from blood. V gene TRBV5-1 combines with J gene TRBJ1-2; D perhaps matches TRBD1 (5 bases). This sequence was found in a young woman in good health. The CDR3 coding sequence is TGCGCCAGCACCCCGGGGGGGAGTAGCTATGGCTACACCTTC. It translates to CASTPGGSSYGYTF.